These 14 T cell receptor beta chains share one sample of origin, sequenced in a study of T cell clonotyping in hematopoietic cell transplantation. The repertoire was sequenced with immunoSEQ multiplex PCR; TCRdb's copy has only in-frame clones and lacks some. The table shows roughly 4,700 clones, with roughly 87% occurring only once. Sequencing was carried out using peripheral blood mononuclear cells. The receptor source for this set is a middle-aged man in good health. Some clones in this sample may be carry-over from other donors' samples.

This chain links TRBV21-1 with TRBJ2-7. TRBV21-1 is an annotated pseudogene. The CDR3 runs 14 residues. CDR3: CASSKHREVYEQYF. In DNA form, the CDR3 reads TGTGCCAGCAGCAAGCACAGGGAGGTCTACGAGCAGTACTTC.

The chain recombines TRBV18 with TRBJ2-3; D possibly corresponds to TRBD2 (5 bases). CDR1 is KGHSH, CDR2 LQKENI, per germline. CDR3 size: 14 residues. V lost 4 bases and J lost 2, with 10 bases in between. The CDR3 sequence is CASSRSGNTDTQYF. In nucleotides, the CDR3 is TGTGCCAGCTCACGGTCGGGGAACACAGATACGCAGTATTTT.

The gene calls are TRBV5-4 and TRBJ1-1; D is undetermined. V was cut by 1 base and J by 0 bases, with 4 bases left in between. CDR1 SGHNT and CDR2 YYREEE come from the germline V gene (reference sequence). CDR3 length: 13 residues. The CDR3 nucleotides read TGTGCCAGCAGCTTGACACTGAACACTGAAGCTTTCTTT. Its protein is CASSLTLNTEAFF.

The chain recombines TRBV7-2 with TRBJ1-1; D is undetermined. V shed 4 bases and J shed 8 bases, with 17 bases lying between them. The CDR3 sequence is 14 residues long. The germline V gene has CDR1 SGHTA and CDR2 FQGNSA. The CDR3 region has the DNA TGTGCCAGCAGCTGGGCGGGAAGTGCTCAAGAAGCTTTCTTT. Amino acid sequence: CASSWAGSAQEAFF.

There are a few counts of this clone. This chain joins TRBV2 and TRBJ2-5; a weak D match, TRBD2 (6 bases). V lost 4 bases, J lost 7 bases, and 13 bases lay in between. The germline V gene encodes CDR1 SNHLY and CDR2 FYNNEI. The CDR3 runs to 13 residues. CDR3 nucleotides: TGTGCCAGCAGTGCTGGCGGGGTTGGGACCCAGTACTTC. Translation gives CASSAGGVGTQYF. The variable domain in full, completed from reference TRBV2 and TRBJ2-5, reads EPEVTQTPSHQVTQMGQEVILRCVPISNHLYFYWYRQILGQKVEFLVSFYNNEISEKSEIFDDQFSVERPDGSNFTLKIRSTKLEDSAMYFCASSAGGVGTQYFGPGTRLLVL.

The chain recombines TRBV11-3 with TRBJ2-2; D ambiguous. There are 16 residues in the CDR3. The germline V gene has CDR1 SGHNT and CDR2 YENEEA. V shed 2 bases and J shed 1 base, with 11 bases lying between them. The chain's CDR3 is CASSLPRKRNTGELFF. In DNA, the CDR3 is TGTGCCAGCAGCTTACCGAGGAAGAGGAACACCGGGGAGCTGTTTTTT.

Regarding this clone: This sample also contains other DNA sequences that code for the same CDR3. This chain uses TRBV5-1 with TRBJ2-1; D remains ambiguous. The V end was cut by 0 bases, the J end by 4 bases, with 11 bases between. The CDR3 sequence is 15 residues long. CDR1 is SGHRS and CDR2 is YFSETQ in the germline V gene. In nucleotides, the CDR3 is TGCGCCAGCAGCTTGGCAGGAGTGGGATACAATGAGCAGTTCTTC. This gives the protein CASSLAGVGYNEQFF.

The CDR3 DNA sequence: TGCGCCAGCAGCTACACCTCGCCAGGGGGAACCTCTCCTAGCACAGATACGCAGTATTTT. Its translation: CASSYTSPGGTSPSTDTQYF. J is TRBJ2-3 and V is TRBV5-1, with 7 bases that match TRBD1. Germline CDR1 is SGHRS and CDR2 is YFSETQ. The V and J ends lost 3 bases and 0 bases, in that order; junction bases with no gene match: 19. The CDR3 contains 20 residues.

The rearrangement links TRBV5-4 to TRBJ2-1; the match to TRBD2 covers 10 bases. The CDR3 is made up of 18 amino acids. The germline V gene has CDR1 SGHNT and CDR2 YYREEE (reference sequence). The ends lost 0 bases at V and 4 bases at J; junction bases unmatched: 10. The CDR3: CASSLALGLAGVYNEQFF. The CDR3, as DNA: TGTGCCAGCAGCTTGGCGTTGGGTCTAGCGGGAGTTTACAATGAGCAGTTCTTC.

The chain has TRBV9 and TRBJ2-2; D not certain. The CDR3 is made up of 14 amino acids. Germline V gene lookup returns CDR1 SGDLS and CDR2 YYNGEE. Deletions cut 0 bases from V and 7 bases from J, with 10 bases between. As DNA, the CDR3 is TGTGCCAGCAGCGTAGTAGGCTTAGGCGGGGAGCTGTTTTTT. It translates to CASSVVGLGGELFF.

This clone was observed a single time. The chain has TRBV5-6 and TRBJ1-3; D call uncertain. In germline, CDR1 is SGHDT, CDR2 YYEEEE. This CDR3 contains 14 residues. The V and J ends lost 2 bases and 0 bases respectively, with 6 bases between them. The CDR3 here is CASSLFSSGNTIYF. CDR3 nucleotides: TGTGCCAGCAGCTTATTCAGCTCTGGAAACACCATATATTTT.

The chain is built from TRBV6-6 and TRBJ1-2; D is undetermined. Trimming left V 3 bases short and J 2 bases short, with 7 bases between. Germline CDR1 reads MNHNY; CDR2 reads SVGAGI (reference sequence). CDR3 length: 13 residues. The CDR3 region is CASSYLGNYGYTF. DNA of the CDR3: TGTGCCAGCAGTTATTTGGGAAACTATGGCTACACCTTC.

The chain has TRBV27 and TRBJ1-1, with D uncertain. Looked up from germline, CDR1 is MNHEY and CDR2 is SMNVEV (reference sequence). The CDR3 contains 14 residues. V was clipped by 2 bases and J by 4 bases, with 11 bases between them. The CDR3 DNA reads TGTGCCAGCAGTTTACGGGGATTAAGCACTGAAGCTTTCTTT. This codes for CASSLRGLSTEAFF.

The J gene is TRBJ1-1, the V gene TRBV18; D uncertain. The V gene lost 0 bases and the J gene lost 0 bases, with 5 bases spanning the gap. Germline CDR1 is KGHSH and CDR2 is LQKENI. This CDR3 has 14 residues. CDR3 DNA sequence: TGTGCCAGCTCACCACCAGGGATGAACACTGAAGCTTTCTTT. Its translation: CASSPPGMNTEAFF.